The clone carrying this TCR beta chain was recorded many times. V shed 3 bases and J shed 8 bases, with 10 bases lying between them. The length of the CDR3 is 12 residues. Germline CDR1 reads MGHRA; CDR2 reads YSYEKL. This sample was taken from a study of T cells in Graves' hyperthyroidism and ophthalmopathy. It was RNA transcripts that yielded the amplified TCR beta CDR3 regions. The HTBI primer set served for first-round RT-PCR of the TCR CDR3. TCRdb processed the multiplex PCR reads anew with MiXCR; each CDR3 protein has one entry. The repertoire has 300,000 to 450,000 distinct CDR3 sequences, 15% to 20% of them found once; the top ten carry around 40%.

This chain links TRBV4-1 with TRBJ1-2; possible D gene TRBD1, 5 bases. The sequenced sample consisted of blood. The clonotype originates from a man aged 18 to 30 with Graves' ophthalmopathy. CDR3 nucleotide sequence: TGCGCCAGCAGCCAGCTTCGACAGGGCTACACCTTC. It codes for CASSQLRQGYTF.